Presented here are 32 T cell receptor beta chains from one specimen sequenced in a study of shared T cell receptors in the human thymus. Sequenced by immunoSEQ multiplex PCR; TCRdb stores in-frame clones only, minus some. The profile shows 720,000 or so clones, 70% to 90% of them singletons. This sample was shared with a second study, whose subject was human thymus T cells.

Sequencing was carried out using thymocytes. The receptor set was obtained from a girl younger than two with a congenital heart defect.

J is TRBJ1-6 and V is TRBV5-6; TRBD1 is a possible D gene (6 bases). Germline lookup yields CDR1 SGHDT and CDR2 YYEEEE. The CDR3 is 13 residues long. V was cut by 4 bases and J by 10 bases, with 12 bases left in between. The CDR3 DNA is TGTGCCAGCAGCGAGACAGGAGCGTCACCCCTCCACTTT. Translated: CASSETGASPLHF.

There are a few counts of this clone. J is TRBJ2-5 and V is TRBV29-1; D is perhaps TRBD2 (6 bases). CDR1 and CDR2 (germline): SQVTM, ANQGSEA. CDR3 length: 12 amino acids. The V end was cut by 6 bases, the J end by 1 base, with 9 bases between. CDR3 protein: CSVGDSQETQYF. The CDR3 DNA sequence: TGCAGCGTCGGGGACTCCCAAGAGACCCAGTACTTC.

The rearrangement uses TRBV5-4 and TRBJ2-3, with a tentative D call TRBD2 (5 bases). Germline-derived CDR1 and CDR2 are SGHNT and YYREEE (reference sequence). V gave up 2 bases and J gave up 2 bases, with 9 bases separating them. The CDR3 has 14 residues. CDR3 loop: CASSLEGYTDTQYF. CDR3 sequence (DNA): TGTGCCAGCAGCTTAGAGGGTTACACAGATACGCAGTATTTT.

The rearrangement uses TRBV27 and TRBJ2-6; a weak D match, TRBD1 (6 bases). V lost 6 bases and J lost 4, with 13 bases in between. Germline V gene lookup returns CDR1 MNHEY and CDR2 SMNVEV (reference sequence). This CDR3 has 15 residues. CDR3 in DNA: TGTGCCAGCAGCCCAGGGGCGGCCGGGGCCAACGTCCTGACTTTC. Amino acid sequence: CASSPGAAGANVLTF.

The chain couples TRBV28 to TRBJ1-5; D is unclear. Deletions cut 4 bases from V and 0 bases from J, with 13 bases between. The CDR3 runs 16 residues. The germline V gene has CDR1 MDHEN and CDR2 SYDVKM. The CDR3 coding sequence is TGTGCCAGCAGTTCCCCCCCCAGTGGTAGCAATCAGCCCCAGCATTTT. It specifies CASSSPPSGSNQPQHF.

The rearrangement joins TRBV28 to TRBJ2-2, with D possibly being TRBD1 (5 bases). CDR3 length equals 14 residues. Germline CDR1 reads MDHEN; CDR2 reads SYDVKM. V was cut by 7 bases and J by 6 bases, with 15 bases left in between. Here the CDR3 DNA reads TGTGCCAGCACCAGACAGAGAGCCCCCGGGGAGCTGTTTTTT. It codes for CASTRQRAPGELFF.

The J gene is TRBJ2-4, the V gene TRBV10-1, with 9 nucleotides matching TRBD2. This CDR3 region has 16 residues. The germline V gene encodes CDR1 WNHNN and CDR2 SYGVQD (reference sequence). V lost 6 bases to trimming and J lost 9 bases; unmatched junction nucleotides: 15. The CDR3 is CASRESAGGMESIQYF. CDR3 sequence (DNA): TGCGCCAGCAGGGAATCAGCGGGGGGAATGGAGAGCATTCAGTACTTC.

V and J are TRBV18 and TRBJ2-2, with D maybe TRBD2 (5 bases). Germline CDR1 KGHSH, CDR2 LQKENI. Trimming removed 2 bases at V and 4 bases at J, with 8 bases between. CDR3 length equals 14 residues. As DNA, the CDR3 is TGTGCCAGCTCACCAAGAGGGCGCACCGGGGAGCTGTTTTTT. Its translation: CASSPRGRTGELFF. The entire variable domain, with the rest obtained from reference TRBV18 and TRBJ2-2, is as follows: NAGVMQNPRHLVRRRGQEARLRCSPMKGHSHVYWYRQLPEEGLKFMVYLQKENIIDESGMPKERFSAEFPKEGPSILRIQQVVRGDSAAYFCASSPRGRTGELFFGEGSRLTVL.

The rearrangement joins TRBV27 to TRBJ1-2; perhaps TRBD1 as D (6 bases). With 4 bases removed from V and 8 bases from J, the gap between germline ends came to 20 bases. CDR3 length: 15 amino acids. CDR1 is MNHEY, CDR2 SMNVEV, per germline (reference sequence). CDR3 DNA: TGTGCCAGCAGTTCGGACAGACGCACGTTAGGCGGCTACACCTTC. Translating gives CASSSDRRTLGGYTF.

This clone was detected only once. The V call is TRBV9, the J call TRBJ1-2, with TRBD1 matching 8 bases. This CDR3 is built from 13 residues. V shed 3 bases and J 7 bases; nucleotides not matched to a gene: 5. CDR1 is SGDLS, CDR2 YYNGEE, per germline. The CDR3 bases are TGTGCCAGCAGCGCCGGACAGGGTTGTGGCTACACCTTC. Amino acid sequence: CASSAGQGCGYTF.

This clone was detected once. This chain links TRBV28 with TRBJ1-5; 7 bases are a match to TRBD1. Per the germline V gene, CDR1 is MDHEN and CDR2 is SYDVKM. This CDR3 spans 15 amino acids. Trimming cost V 5 bases and J 8 bases; bases outside gene matches: 12. The CDR3 reads CASSPASGGGEPQHF. DNA for the CDR3: TGTGCCAGCAGTCCAGCATCAGGGGGAGGTGAGCCCCAGCATTTT.

This rearrangement joins TRBV14 to TRBJ1-6; D is uncertain. Germline lookup yields CDR1 SGHDN and CDR2 FVKESK. V lost 0 bases to trimming and J lost 8 bases, with 11 bases between them. The length of the CDR3 is 15 residues. The chain's CDR3 is CASSQDAGRDSPLHF. In DNA form, the CDR3 reads TGTGCCAGCAGCCAAGATGCTGGGAGGGATTCACCCCTCCACTTT.

The chain joins TRBV9 to TRBJ1-1; TRBD1 is a possible D gene (5 bases). CDR1 is SGDLS, CDR2 YYNGEE, per germline. The CDR3 is 15 residues long. The V end was cut by 1 base, the J end by 1 base, with 11 bases between. The CDR3 region is CASSVFTGTNTEAFF. Written as DNA, the CDR3 is TGTGCCAGCAGCGTATTTACAGGAACGAACACTGAAGCTTTCTTT.

This chain connects TRBV10-2 to TRBJ1-3; the D is unclear. V dropped 3 bases and J dropped 4 bases, with 25 bases sitting between them. Germline V gene lookup returns CDR1 WSHSY and CDR2 SAAADI. The CDR3 has 19 amino acids. The CDR3 coding sequence is TGCGCCAGCAGTGACCCTCACCAATTAAGGCGGCCCTTCGGAAACACCATATATTTT. It translates to CASSDPHQLRRPFGNTIYF.

This clone was seen only once. The CDR3: CASSLVAGYLYTEAFF. The CDR3 nucleotides read TGTGCCAGCAGTTTAGTAGCAGGGTATCTCTACACTGAAGCTTTCTTT. The V and J genes are TRBV28 and TRBJ1-1, with D possibly being TRBD1 (5 bases). The germline V gene encodes CDR1 MDHEN and CDR2 SYDVKM. The length of the CDR3 is 16 residues. Deletions cut 2 bases from V and 3 bases from J, with 16 bases between.

The V gene is TRBV25-1, the J gene TRBJ1-1; TRBD1 is a possible D gene (5 bases). The length of the CDR3 is 14 residues. Trimming shortened V by 5 bases and J by 4 bases, and 14 bases separated the two germline ends. Germline V gene data show CDR1 as MGHDK and CDR2 as SYGVNS. CDR3 residues: CASSRTPGPTEAFF. In nucleotides, the CDR3 is TGTGCCAGCAGTCGAACGCCAGGGCCCACTGAAGCTTTCTTT.

The rearrangement uses TRBV13 and TRBJ1-5, with D unclear. The CDR3 has 15 residues. Germline assignment: CDR1 PRHDT and CDR2 FYEKMQ (reference sequence). V was pared by 2 bases and J by 0 bases, with 8 bases between. DNA of the CDR3: TGTGCCAGCAGCTTACGGAGTTATAGCAATCAGCCCCAGCATTTT. It translates to CASSLRSYSNQPQHF.

This rearrangement joins TRBV6-1 to TRBJ1-2, with unresolved D. V lost 2 bases and J lost 1, with 23 bases in between. Germline values: CDR1 MNHNS, CDR2 SASEGT. CDR3 size: 19 residues. CDR3 region: CASSEFWRTNTPFNYGYTF. In DNA, the CDR3 is TGTGCCAGCAGTGAATTCTGGAGGACGAATACCCCCTTTAACTATGGCTACACCTTC.

The chain recombines TRBV29-1 with TRBJ1-4, with D perhaps TRBD1 (6 bases). From germline, CDR1 is SQVTM and CDR2 ANQGSEA. V was pared by 1 base and J by 7 bases, with 7 bases between. There are 12 residues in the CDR3. Here the CDR3 reads CSVEGGREKLFF. The CDR3 nucleotides read TGCAGCGTTGAAGGGGGGCGTGAAAAACTGTTTTTT.

The gene calls are TRBV4-3 and TRBJ2-3; 12 nucleotides line up with TRBD2. Germline-derived CDR1 and CDR2 are LGHNA and YSLEER. The V gene end was trimmed by 0 bases and the J gene end by 14 bases; junction bases not matched to a gene: 18. This CDR3 has 18 amino acids. CDR3 sequence reads: CASSQDLRLAGGYMGPYF. The CDR3 DNA is TGCGCCAGCAGCCAAGATCTTAGGCTAGCGGGGGGGTATATGGGTCCGTATTTT.

The chain couples TRBV29-1 to TRBJ1-2; 10 nucleotides match TRBD1. Germline CDR1 SQVTM, CDR2 ANQGSEA. The CDR3 sequence is 14 residues long. Trimming removed 7 bases from V and 1 base from J; junction bases left unmatched: 6. The CDR3 DNA is TGCAGCGACAGGGACAGGGGACTTAACTATGGCTACACCTTC. Translated: CSDRDRGLNYGYTF.

The chain couples TRBV14 to TRBJ2-3; 8 bases are shared with TRBD2. This CDR3 spans 17 amino acids. Germline CDR1 reads SGHDN; CDR2 reads FVKESK. After removal of 0 bases from V and 5 bases from J, the junction contained 10 bases not matched to a gene. CDR3 DNA sequence: TGTGCCAGCAGCCAAGAGATGAATAGCGGGGAAGGAGATACGCAGTATTTT. This encodes CASSQEMNSGEGDTQYF.

V usage is TRBV10-3 and J usage is TRBJ2-1; a possible D gene is TRBD1 (6 bases). The CDR3 is made up of 18 amino acids. V lost 2 bases and J 0 bases, leaving 17 bases between the germline ends. The germline CDR1 and CDR2 sequences are ENHRY and SYGVKD. The CDR3 region is CAISEGTDSPDSYNEQFF. CDR3 DNA: TGTGCCATCAGTGAGGGGACGGACAGCCCCGACTCCTACAATGAGCAGTTCTTC.

V usage is TRBV5-6 and J usage is TRBJ1-1; 7 nucleotides align to TRBD1. The CDR3 has 14 residues. The germline gives CDR1 SGHDT, CDR2 YYEEEE. The V gene end was trimmed by 4 bases and the J gene end by 3 bases; junction bases not matched to a gene: 6. The CDR3 DNA sequence: TGTGCCAGCAGCCCGACAGGGTGCGACACTGAAGCTTTCTTT. Its translation is CASSPTGCDTEAFF.

The chain links TRBV18 to TRBJ1-2, with D perhaps TRBD1 (6 bases). Trimming pared 2 bases from V and 0 bases from J, leaving 7 bases between. The CDR3 sequence is 14 residues long. Per germline, CDR1 KGHSH and CDR2 LQKENI. The CDR3 loop reads CASSPKGANYGYTF. CDR3 nucleotide sequence: TGTGCCAGCTCACCAAAGGGGGCTAACTATGGCTACACCTTC.

J is TRBJ1-2 and V is TRBV27; 7 positions match TRBD1. The CDR3 sequence is 14 residues long. Germline CDR1 and CDR2: MNHEY and SMNVEV (reference sequence). The trim removed 4 bases at V and 2 bases at J, leaving 4 bases unmatched. CDR3 sequence (DNA): TGTGCCAGCAGTTCCAGGGGGACCAACTATGGCTACACCTTC. Translating gives CASSSRGTNYGYTF.

The rearrangement joins TRBV6-1 to TRBJ2-7; D is possibly TRBD1 (5 bases). CDR3 length equals 15 residues. CDR1 is MNHNS and CDR2 is SASEGT in the germline V gene. The ends were cut back, 8 bases at V and 0 bases at J, with 17 bases in the middle. The CDR3 region has the DNA TGTGCCAGCGGCCCTGGGGCTCTGAGCTCCTACGAGCAGTACTTC. Protein: CASGPGALSSYEQYF.

This chain links TRBV2 with TRBJ1-5; no clear D. Germline CDR1 reads SNHLY; CDR2 reads FYNNEI. The V end was cut by 5 bases, the J end by 4 bases, with 15 bases between. The CDR3 has 15 residues. The CDR3 DNA reads TGTGCCAGCAGTCAGCTTAGGACGGGAAATCAGCCCCAGCATTTT. Protein: CASSQLRTGNQPQHF.

This chain connects TRBV19 to TRBJ1-1; 7 bases align to TRBD1. V lost 4 bases and J lost 1; bases outside the gene matches: 3. There are 14 residues in the CDR3. Germline-derived CDR1 and CDR2 are LNHDA and SQIVND (reference sequence). CDR3 protein: CASSKGQENTEAFF. CDR3 DNA: TGTGCCAGTAGTAAAGGACAGGAGAACACTGAAGCTTTCTTT.

A note on this clone: At one boundary the junction diverges from the germline segment, which might be a read error. This chain uses TRBV7-2 with TRBJ1-6; 10 positions agree with TRBD1. There are 15 residues in the CDR3. From germline, CDR1 is SGHTA and CDR2 FQGNSA. CDR3 amino acids: CASRLDRGHDSPLHF. CDR3 nucleotides: TGTGCCAGCAGATTAGACAGGGGGCATGATTCACCCCTCCACTTT.

The V gene is TRBV5-1, the J gene TRBJ1-6; D is possibly TRBD1 (6 bases). The V and J ends lost 1 base and 7 bases respectively, with 9 bases between them. The CDR3 length is 14 residues. CDR1 is SGHRS and CDR2 is YFSETQ in the germline V gene. The DNA for the CDR3 is TGCGCCAGCAGCTTGTGGGGGCCAAATTCACCCCTCCACTTT. Translating it yields CASSLWGPNSPLHF.

The chain recombines TRBV14 with TRBJ1-2; D unclear. Germline V gene lookup returns CDR1 SGHDN and CDR2 FVKESK. Trimming stripped 1 base from V and 8 bases from J, with 5 bases between. The CDR3 is made up of 11 amino acids. The CDR3 DNA reads as TGTGCCAGCAGCCAAGCGGGGGGCTACACCTTC. It yields the protein CASSQAGGYTF. The full variable domain, completed using reference TRBV14 and TRBJ1-2, is EAGVTQFPSHSVIEKGQTVTLRCDPISGHDNLYWYRRVMGKEIKFLLHFVKESKQDESGMPNNRFLAERTGGTYSTLKVQPAELEDSGVYFCASSQAGGYTFGSGTRLTVV.